This paragraph covers one TCR beta chain sequence. The ends lost 4 bases at V and 0 bases at J; junction bases unmatched: 9. Germline V lookup: CDR1 MNHNS, CDR2 SASEGT. The CDR3 sequence is 16 residues long. Produced via immunoSEQ multiplex PCR; TCRdb's table is partial and in-frame only. The sample shows about 120,000 clones, 70% to 80% of them seen only once. The data stem from a study of blood T cell repertoires in COVID-19. V and J are TRBV6-1 and TRBJ2-7; 7 nucleotides align to TRBD1. What was sequenced was peripheral blood. This clonotype originated in a woman of 80 years or more with acute or convalescent COVID-19. The CDR3 nucleotides are TGTGCCAGCAGTGGACAAAGGGGACAGATCTCCTACGAGCAGTACTTC. As protein: CASSGQRGQISYEQYF.